These T cell receptor beta chains were read from a single sample in a study of patients and donors after allogeneic stem cell transplantation. From the RT-PCR reads, TCRdb called clonotypes with MiXCR, one entry per CDR3 protein. Of about 40,000 distinct CDR3 sequences in the sample, roughly 30% were seen once. The sequenced sample consisted of blood, either unsorted or a sorted T cell fraction (not recorded which). These receptors all come from a human donor who was either an allogeneic HSCT recipient or a stem cell or donor lymphocyte infusion donor (not recorded which). It is not recorded whose cells these are; they may come from a transplant donor. The CDR3 runs from the conserved cysteine through the conserved F or W.

V gene,J gene,CDR3 protein
TRBV7-9,TRBJ1-5,CASSLVRGLTNQPQHF
TRBV7-2,TRBJ1-4,CASSPRPRGEKLFF
TRBV9,TRBJ2-4,CASSVDHSQVKGTKNIQYF
TRBV5-1,TRBJ1-4,CASSSSSKEKLFF
TRBV10-3,TRBJ1-5,CAISDLDKDQPQHF
TRBV14,TRBJ2-7,CASSHLGGGPYEQYF
TRBV20-1,TRBJ1-1,CSARWVNTEAFF
TRBV5-1,TRBJ2-7,CASSETGTGGYEQYF
TRBV4-3,TRBJ2-7,CASSQLAGVNPHEQYF
TRBV7-9,TRBJ2-7,CASSLGQGFYEQYF
TRBV28,TRBJ2-7,CASITGDSRREQYF
TRBV9,TRBJ1-1,CASSPRDRWALEAFF
TRBV6-5,TRBJ1-2,CASSYGQGGYTF
TRBV11-3,TRBJ2-5,CASSPDRAKETQYF
TRBV28,TRBJ1-6,CASSSGGAGSPLHF
TRBV7-8,TRBJ2-1,CASSPPSGRWDNEQFF
TRBV7-6,TRBJ2-5,CASSSWRGNREQETQYF
TRBV29-1,TRBJ2-5,CSLGEETQYF
TRBV20-1,TRBJ1-5,CSARMGASNQPQHF
TRBV29-1,TRBJ2-3,CSVDAAEREFSDTQYF
TRBV7-6,TRBJ1-3,CASSLALLTPSGNTIYF
TRBV7-2,TRBJ2-5,CASSLGTETQYF
TRBV12-3/TRBV12-4,TRBJ2-1,CASSLLAEAGEQFF
TRBV5-1,TRBJ2-7,CASSLVAGGAVRSYEQYF
TRBV7-2,TRBJ1-5,CASSLQTGDNQPQHF
TRBV28,TRBJ1-6,CASSRPSNSPLHF
TRBV24-1,TRBJ1-1,CATSNDREDTEAFF
TRBV4-3,TRBJ2-1,CASSQDLDSRNEQFF
TRBV7-2,TRBJ1-2,CASTAGGYGYTF
TRBV29-1,TRBJ2-3,CSVAQVNTDTQYF
TRBV4-3,TRBJ2-1,CASSRSDVGDNEQFF
TRBV7-6,TRBJ2-7,CASSLAGGGEQYF
TRBV5-1,TRBJ2-5,CASSVTHQETQYF
TRBV5-1,TRBJ1-1,CASSLGPVGTEAFF
TRBV7-9,TRBJ2-3,CASSLDPGTVAADTQYF
TRBV20-1,TRBJ1-5,CSAATGLNQPQHF
TRBV20-1,TRBJ2-7,CSATPGLANEQYF
TRBV10-3,TRBJ2-7,CATLTFAGTGSYEQYF
TRBV28,TRBJ1-2,CASSRPYGYTF
TRBV28,TRBJ1-1,CASSLDRVGAEAFF
TRBV29-1,TRBJ1-1,CSVAIPGIEAFF
TRBV4-1,TRBJ2-7,CASSQETVTAFFYEQYF
TRBV3-1,TRBJ2-1,CASSQAGTSRNEQFF
TRBV12-3/TRBV12-4,TRBJ2-3,CASSTGTSGRGRTQYF
TRBV28,TRBJ1-2,CASSFGAFYGYTF
TRBV20-1,TRBJ2-1,CSAPERDRARNEQFF
TRBV7-2,TRBJ1-5,CASSLEHNQPQHF
TRBV28,TRBJ1-1,CASSLDGRMNTEAFF
TRBV9,TRBJ2-5,CASSPTTLQLRETQYF
TRBV4-1,TRBJ2-3,CASSPLFVLRHTQYF
TRBV6-6,TRBJ2-3,CASSIRRDTQYF
TRBV21-1,TRBJ1-2,CASSRLNYGYTF
TRBV7-9,TRBJ2-3,CASSLEVAGTLDTQYF
TRBV7-7,TRBJ2-7,CASSLAHGYEQYF
TRBV4-3,TRBJ1-4,CASSLDEMRDFNEKLFF
TRBV7-2,TRBJ1-5,CASSTRQGWGNQPQHF
TRBV7-2,TRBJ2-5,CASCRRGGRVRETQYF
TRBV27,TRBJ1-1,CASSFTVGNTEAFF
TRBV28,TRBJ2-1,CASRRTGTTYNEQFF
TRBV27,TRBJ2-7,CASSSTSRDWSYEQYF